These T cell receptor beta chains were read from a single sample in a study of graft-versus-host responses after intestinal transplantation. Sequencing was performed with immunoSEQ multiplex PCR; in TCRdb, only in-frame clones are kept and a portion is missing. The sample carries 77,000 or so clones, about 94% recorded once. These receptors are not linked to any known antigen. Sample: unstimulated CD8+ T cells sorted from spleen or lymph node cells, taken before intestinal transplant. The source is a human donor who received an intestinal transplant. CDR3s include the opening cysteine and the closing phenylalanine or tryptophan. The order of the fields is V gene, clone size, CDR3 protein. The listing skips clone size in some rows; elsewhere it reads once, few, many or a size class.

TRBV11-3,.,CASSLTSGSYNEQFF
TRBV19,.,CASSPGTSRGDEQFF
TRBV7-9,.,CASSLTGGYNEQFF
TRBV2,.,CASSETGTGDLLDTQYF
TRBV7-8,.,CATEGETQYF
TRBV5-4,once,CASSLLLSVGRNFNTEAFF
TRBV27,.,CASGPDRTYEQYF
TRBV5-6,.,CASSLGLMNTEAFF
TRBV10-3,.,CAISVLAGPYEQYF
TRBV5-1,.,CASSWGARGTAAGGYTF
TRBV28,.,CASSFPLAGTYEQYF
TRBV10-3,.,CATSESADEQYF
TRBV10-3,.,CAISESEGLAYEQYF
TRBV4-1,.,CASSARDSLNEKLFF
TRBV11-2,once,CASSFELGIGQGKLFF
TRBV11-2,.,CASSLDGRGGVGTEAFF
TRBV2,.,CASQTRGGQPQHF
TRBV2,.,CASSERQVHYNSPLHF
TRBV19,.,CASSIVSGDNEQFF
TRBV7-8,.,CASSFSYEQFF
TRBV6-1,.,CASTQGPPYEQYF
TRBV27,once,CASSRLAGVGETQYF
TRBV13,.,CASSLGRVHGYTF
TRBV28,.,CASSLSASGMLSDTQYF
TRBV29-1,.,CSVRTGAYTGELFF
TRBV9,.,CASSGQLAENTGELFF
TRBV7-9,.,CASSPYGYTF
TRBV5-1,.,CASSRDRGQDEQFF
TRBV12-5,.,CASGSTASNEQFF
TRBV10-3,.,CAISESGGQGELFF
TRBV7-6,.,CASSFLQGTDTDTQYF
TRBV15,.,CATSSAGGNGEQYF
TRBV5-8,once,CASSLAYLRRAGTEAFF
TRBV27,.,CASMGLAEDTQYF
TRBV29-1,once,CSVDRDSTGELFF
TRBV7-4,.,CASSLSGEETQYF